These 14 T cell receptor beta chains were sequenced from one sample in a study of cytomegalovirus exposure and HLA in healthy donors. Primers for the PCR totalled 60 Vbeta and 13 Jbeta. Clones were sequenced by immunoSEQ multiplex PCR, and TCRdb holds only the in-frame ones, with some missing. This sample carries some 180,000 clones, about 9.4% of them seen once, and the ten largest clones take approximately 1.3%. Sequenced: PBMCs. Source of these receptors: a woman aged 30 to 39 in good health and CMV-seropositive.

The chain combines TRBV5-1 with TRBJ2-1; 9 nucleotides line up with TRBD2. CDR1 SGHRS and CDR2 YFSETQ come from the germline V gene. The CDR3 runs 15 residues. The ends lost 3 bases at V and 4 bases at J; junction bases unmatched: 5. The DNA of the CDR3 is TGCGCCAGCAGCTATCAAGCGGGGGGTTACAATGAGCAGTTCTTC. Translated: CASSYQAGGYNEQFF.

The CDR3 coding sequence is TGTGCCAGCAGTTACTCGATTCCAGCGGGAGGGAACGAGCAGTACTTC. Protein sequence: CASSYSIPAGGNEQYF. The chain joins TRBV6-5 to TRBJ2-5; 10 bases match TRBD2. Judging by the DNA end, TRBJ2-7 fits better; the J call may be wrong. The CDR3 consists of 16 residues. Germline V gene lookup returns CDR1 MNHEY and CDR2 SVGAGI.

The genes are TRBV5-6 and TRBJ2-5; D uncertain. Germline CDR1 and CDR2: SGHDT and YYEEEE. CDR3 length: 14 residues. The V gene lost 3 bases and the J gene lost 3 bases, with 12 bases spanning the gap. As DNA, the CDR3 is TGTGCCAGCAGCTCTCGGTCTGGTGAAGAGACCCAGTACTTC. Translation gives CASSSRSGEETQYF.

This clone was detected only a few times. The chain recombines TRBV5-1 with TRBJ2-7; tentative D call: TRBD1 (5 bases). V lost 5 bases and J lost 0, with 15 bases in between. This CDR3 is 15 amino acids long. The germline V gene encodes CDR1 SGHRS and CDR2 YFSETQ. The CDR3 is CASRATTVSSYEQYF. DNA of the CDR3: TGCGCCAGCAGAGCTACGACAGTTAGCTCCTACGAGCAGTACTTC.

The chain couples TRBV6-6 to TRBJ1-2; D might be TRBD1 (5 bases). Germline CDR1 is MNHNY and CDR2 is SVGAGI (reference sequence). This CDR3 comprises 15 residues. Deletions cut 2 bases from V and 2 bases from J, with 12 bases between. The CDR3 DNA is TGTGCCAGCAGTTACGAGGTGACAGCGAACTATGGCTACACCTTC. It is translated as CASSYEVTANYGYTF.

The chain joins TRBV29-1 to TRBJ2-5; 9 positions match TRBD1. The CDR3 totals 13 residues. Losses at the gene ends were 8 bases for V and 4 bases for J; bases not matched to a gene: 8. CDR1 is SQVTM and CDR2 is ANQGSEA in the germline V gene. For the CDR3, the DNA is TGCAGCACCGACAGACAGGGGGGAGAGACCCAGTACTTC. Its translation is CSTDRQGGETQYF.

This chain joins TRBV5-1 and TRBJ2-7, with a weak D call TRBD2 (7 bases). The CDR3 totals 15 residues. Germline V gene sequence: CDR1 SGHRS, CDR2 YFSETQ. V lost 4 bases, J lost 0 bases, and 14 bases lay in between. For the CDR3, the DNA is TGCGCCAGCAGCCCGGGGGCTAGCGGCTCCTACGAGCAGTACTTC. It codes for CASSPGASGSYEQYF.

This clone was observed a few times. The rearrangement links TRBV15 to TRBJ1-1; D possibly corresponds to TRBD1 (5 bases). The CDR3 length is 14 residues. Per germline, CDR1 LNHNV and CDR2 YYDKDF (reference sequence). Trimming stripped 5 bases from V and 11 bases from J, with 21 bases between. The DNA of the CDR3 is TGTGCCACCAGCTCCCGGGACTCCCATTATGAGGCTTTCTTT. This gives the protein CATSSRDSHYEAFF.

The V call is TRBV28, the J call TRBJ2-4; 15 bases map to TRBD2. CDR3 length: 14 amino acids. V gave up 5 bases and J gave up 13 bases; unmatched junction bases: 6. In germline, CDR1 is MDHEN, CDR2 SYDVKM. CDR3 sequence (DNA): TGTGCCAGCAGTCCCGGGACTAGCGGGAGGCGCCAGTACTTC. Protein sequence: CASSPGTSGRRQYF. The variable domain in full, with the rest retrieved from reference TRBV28 and TRBJ2-4, is DVKVTQSSRYLVKRTGEKVFLECVQDMDHENMFWYRQDPGLGLRLIYFSYDVKMKEKGDIPEGYSVSREKKERFSLILESASTNQTSMYLCASSPGTSGRRQYFGAGTRLSVL.

This clone was picked up a small number of times. The chain recombines TRBV11-1 with TRBJ2-1; the match to TRBD2 covers 8 bases. The junction had 12 bases not matched to a gene; V was cut back by 4 bases and J by 4 bases. Germline-derived CDR1 and CDR2 are SGHAT and FQDESV (reference sequence). The CDR3 runs 17 residues. CDR3 sequence reads: CASSSSGSGRRYNEQFF. The DNA for the CDR3 is TGTGCCAGCAGCTCCTCTGGGAGCGGGAGAAGGTACAATGAGCAGTTCTTC.

The chain is built from TRBV18 and TRBJ1-2; D possibly corresponds to TRBD1 (5 bases). The V gene's germline CDR1 is KGHSH and CDR2 LQKENI. V was cut by 1 base and J by 8 bases, with 14 bases left in between. The CDR3 extends over 14 amino acids. CDR3 residues: CASSPQDSPYGYTF. CDR3 DNA: TGTGCCAGCTCACCACAAGACAGCCCCTACGGCTACACCTTC.

The V and J genes are TRBV7-9 and TRBJ2-3; no clear D gene. This CDR3 contains 14 residues. Germline assignment: CDR1 SEHNR and CDR2 FQNEAQ (reference sequence). The V end was cut by 2 bases, the J end by 1 base, with 7 bases between. CDR3 in amino acids: CASSLSQGTDTQYF. For the CDR3, the DNA is TGTGCCAGCAGCTTATCCCAGGGCACAGATACGCAGTATTTT. The complete variable domain, with remaining parts taken from reference TRBV7-9 and TRBJ2-3, reads DTGVSQNPRHKITKRGQNVTFRCDPISEHNRLYWYRQTLGQGPEFLTYFQNEAQLEKSRLLSDRFSAERPKGSFSTLEIQRTEQGDSAMYLCASSLSQGTDTQYFGPGTRLTVL.

This clone was recorded a few times. The chain carries TRBV6-5 and TRBJ2-7; 7 bases agree with TRBD2. This CDR3 spans 12 amino acids. The V gene end was trimmed by 8 bases and the J gene end by 4 bases; junction bases not matched to a gene: 5. The germline V gene encodes CDR1 MNHEY and CDR2 SVGAGI. In DNA, the CDR3 is TGTGCCAGCGCGGGGAGGGGATACGAGCAGTACTTC. The encoded protein is CASAGRGYEQYF.

This clone was recorded a few times. The genes are TRBV30 and TRBJ2-5, with a weak D call TRBD1 (5 bases). The CDR3 extends over 13 amino acids. Germline V lookup: CDR1 GTSNPN, CDR2 SVGIG (reference sequence). Trimming stripped 1 base from V and 5 bases from J, with 11 bases between. In DNA form, the CDR3 reads TGTGCCTGGAGTGGGGGCAGAAGGGAGACCCAGTACTTC. It is translated as CAWSGGRRETQYF.